This TCR beta chain comes out of a study of tissue T cells after allogeneic stem cell transplantation. The CDR3 length is 13 residues. Germline assignment: CDR1 MSHET and CDR2 SYDVDS. Trimming at V came to 7 bases and at J to 2 bases, leaving 2 bases not matched to a gene. To note about this clone: Gene names and germline refer to mouse. The read terminates 1 residue before the CDR3 end, so the remaining end is supplied by the germline J gene.

Repertoires were generated with immunoSEQ multiplex PCR, while TCRdb's copy carries only in-frame clones and drops some. The sample contains some 2,000 clones, roughly three fifths of which appear only once. V usage is TRBV29 and J usage is TRBJ1-3; 7 bases align to TRBD1. The TCR was taken from a female BALB/c mouse in good health. The strain's MHC type: H2-d. The specimen sequenced was gut tissue. The CDR3 protein is CASKTGPGNTLYF. CDR3 bases read: TGTGCTAGCAAGACAGGGCCTGGAAATACGCTCTAT.